One and the same sample provided the 11 T cell receptor beta chains below, sequenced in a study of technical replicates of blood from four donors. TCRdb's copy holds only in-frame clones and misses some; the assay was immunoSEQ multiplex PCR. This sample carries tens of thousands of clones, roughly 93% of them seen once, and the ten largest clones take around 0.25%. Sequencing was carried out using T cells isolated from PBMCs. The receptors derive from a human donor in good health.

The chain recombines TRBV5-8 with TRBJ1-5, with 7 nucleotides matching TRBD1. V shed 0 bases, J shed 2 bases, and the junction held 5 bases outside the gene matches. The germline gives CDR1 SGHTS, CDR2 YDEGEE. The CDR3 is 16 residues long. CDR3 DNA: TGTGCCAGCAGCTTGGGGTCTGGACAGGGCAATCAGCCCCAGCATTTT. It encodes CASSLGSGQGNQPQHF.

J is TRBJ2-1 and V is TRBV6-1, with 9 nucleotides matching TRBD1. The CDR3 loop spans 14 amino acids. The V and J ends lost 6 bases and 3 bases, in that order; junction bases with no gene match: 3. CDR1 is MNHNS and CDR2 is SASEGT in the germline V gene. CDR3 loop: CASSGTGRYNEQFF. The CDR3 region has the DNA TGTGCCAGCAGCGGGACAGGGCGCTACAATGAGCAGTTCTTC.

The genes are TRBV5-1 and TRBJ1-2, with unresolved D. V was pared by 0 bases and J by 2 bases, with 11 bases between. The CDR3 extends over 15 amino acids. The V gene's germline CDR1 is SGHRS and CDR2 YFSETQ. The DNA for the CDR3 is TGCGCCAGCAGCTTGGAGGTCACGGGGAACTATGGCTACACCTTC. It yields the protein CASSLEVTGNYGYTF.

The CDR3 DNA sequence: TGTGCCAGCAGAATTACCGGGACAGGGGTCGGCGAGCAGTTCTTC. It yields the protein CASRITGTGVGEQFF. The chain employs TRBV6-6 and TRBJ2-1; 10 bases line up with TRBD1. The CDR3 runs 15 residues. Germline CDR1 reads MNHNY; CDR2 reads SVGAGI (reference sequence). V trimming: 6 bases; J trimming: 10 bases; junction bases outside the gene matches: 12.

This chain connects TRBV6-5 to TRBJ2-7, with 7 nucleotides matching TRBD1. Trimming took 10 bases from V and 0 from J; bases not matched to a gene: 6. Germline CDR1 reads MNHEY; CDR2 reads SVGAGI. The CDR3 runs 13 residues. The CDR3 is CATGQAGSYEQYF. CDR3 DNA sequence: TGTGCCACCGGACAGGCCGGCTCCTACGAGCAGTACTTC.

The DNA of the CDR3 is TGTGCCAGCAGCTCTATCCTAGCGGGGGGTGTCGATGAGCAGTTCTTC. Encoded protein: CASSSILAGGVDEQFF. V gene TRBV7-3 combines with J gene TRBJ2-1, with 11 bases aligning to TRBD2. There are 16 residues in the CDR3. Germline values: CDR1 SGHTA, CDR2 FQGTGA. V shed 4 bases, J shed 8 bases, and the junction held 10 bases outside the gene matches.

V gene TRBV6-6 combines with J gene TRBJ2-5; D may be TRBD2 (5 bases). V lost 5 bases and J 11 bases, leaving 12 bases between the germline ends. From germline, CDR1 is MNHNY and CDR2 SVGAGI (reference sequence). The CDR3 sequence is 11 residues long. The CDR3 spells CASSTGRRQYF. The CDR3 region has the DNA TGTGCCAGCAGTACCGGACGGAGGCAGTACTTC.

Here the CDR3 DNA reads TGTGCCAGTAGTGTCGCGGAAGAGTCCTACGAGCAGTACTTC. Its protein product is CASSVAEESYEQYF. V usage is TRBV19 and J usage is TRBJ2-7; no reliable D call. The CDR3 is 14 amino acids. Trimming stripped 5 bases from V and 1 base from J, with 12 bases between. Germline V gene sequence: CDR1 LNHDA, CDR2 SQIVND (reference sequence).

This rearrangement joins TRBV5-5 to TRBJ2-1; the match to TRBD1 covers 11 bases. The CDR3 spans 15 residues. The germline V gene encodes CDR1 SGHKS and CDR2 YYEKEE (reference sequence). With 3 bases clipped from V and 6 bases from J, the junction kept 5 bases outside the gene matches. CDR3 sequence: CASSWDRGVSNEQFF. CDR3 in DNA: TGTGCCAGCAGCTGGGACAGGGGGGTATCCAATGAGCAGTTCTTC.

This chain's CDR3 is CASSLVLGAIWGNQPQHF. CDR3 nucleotides: TGTGCCAGCAGCTTGGTGCTGGGGGCGATCTGGGGTAATCAGCCCCAGCATTTT. The chain uses TRBV5-8 and TRBJ1-5; a possible D gene is TRBD1 (6 bases). V was pared by 0 bases and J by 4 bases, with 20 bases between. The CDR3 spans 18 residues. Germline V CDR1 and CDR2: SGHTS, YDEGEE. Variable domain in full (rest from reference TRBV5-8 and TRBJ1-5): EAGVTQSPTHLIKTRGQQATLRCSPISGHTSVYWYQQALGLGLQFLLWYDEGEERNRGNFPPRFSGRQFPNYSSELNVNALELEDSALYLCASSLVLGAIWGNQPQHFGDGTRLSIL.

The chain employs TRBV13 and TRBJ2-7; D might be TRBD2 (7 bases). Germline loops: CDR1 PRHDT, CDR2 FYEKMQ (reference sequence). This CDR3 comprises 14 residues. V dropped 8 bases and J dropped 3 bases, with 17 bases sitting between them. The CDR3 reads CASVAGANLYEQYF. The CDR3 bases are TGTGCCAGCGTTGCGGGGGCCAACCTCTACGAGCAGTACTTC.